These T cell receptor beta chains were read from a single sample in a study of blood T cell repertoires in COVID-19. The assay was immunoSEQ multiplex PCR, and TCRdb's table has in-frame clones only and misses some. The sample has under 350,000 clones; about 89% are singletons. The sequenced sample was PBMCs or T cells enriched from blood (not recorded which). The receptors derive from a woman younger than 35 who had recovered from COVID-19. Both conserved end residues are part of each CDR3. A D gene is named only where the DNA matches it firmly. For some rows the clone size is stated as once, few or many, or as a class when expanded; others skip it.

d_gene | abundance | j_gene | v_gene | CDR3nt | CDR3aa
TRBD1 | - | TRBJ2-3 | TRBV28 | TGTGCCAGCAGCGACCCCGGGACAGGGAGCACAGATACGCAGTATTTT | CASSDPGTGSTDTQYF
TRBD1 | - | TRBJ1-5 | TRBV27 | TGTGCCAGCAGCCGACAGGGCGGCGGTCAGCCCCAGCATTTT | CASSRQGGGQPQHF
TRBD2 | - | TRBJ2-1 | TRBV4-2 | TGTGCCAGCAGCCAAGAGATCGCTAGCGGGAGGGACGAGCAGTTCTTC | CASSQEIASGRDEQFF
TRBD1 | - | TRBJ1-6 | TRBV19 | TGTGCCAGTAGTAGGGACAGGGATTATAATTCACCCCTCCACTTT | CASSRDRDYNSPLHF
TRBD1 | - | TRBJ1-2 | TRBV15 | TGTGCCACCAGCAGAGAGACGGGACAGGTCGCCTATGGCTACACCTTC | CATSRETGQVAYGYTF
- | - | TRBJ2-1 | TRBV19 | TGTGCCAGTAGTATTCCGGGGCAGGGGTTTGACAATGAGCAGTTCTTC | CASSIPGQGFDNEQFF
- | - | TRBJ1-6 | TRBV10-3 | TGTGCCATCAGTGATAGTCGGGGGGCAGGGTCTTCACCCCTCCACTTT | CAISDSRGAGSSPLHF
- | - | TRBJ1-6 | TRBV20-1 | TGCAGTGCTAGTAGGTGGGGCGAGTATAATTCACCCCTCCACTTT | CSASRWGEYNSPLHF
- | - | TRBJ1-4 | TRBV6-5 | TGTGCCAGCGGGGGGTCAACTAATGAAAAACTGTTTTTT | CASGGSTNEKLFF
TRBD1 | - | TRBJ1-4 | TRBV6-6 | TGTGCCAGCAGTTACCCTAGGGGGCAAGGTGAAAAACTGTTTTTT | CASSYPRGQGEKLFF
- | - | TRBJ1-2 | TRBV5-1 | TGCGCCAGCGGGCAGGACAGACCCTATGGCTACACCTTC | CASGQDRPYGYTF
TRBD2 | once | TRBJ2-1 | TRBV18 | TGTGCCAGCTCACCACCACTAGCGGGGTCCTACAATGAGCAGTTCTTC | CASSPPLAGSYNEQFF
TRBD1 | many | TRBJ1-4 | TRBV7-2 | TGTGCCAGCAGCCTCGGGACAGCTAATGAAAAACTGTTTTTT | CASSLGTANEKLFF
- | few | TRBJ2-1 | TRBV1 | TGCACCAGCAGCCAAGTGGGCGGGAGCCCCTACAATGAGCAGTTCTTC | CTSSQVGGSPYNEQFF
- | - | TRBJ1-1 | TRBV9 | TGTGCCAGCAGCGCGAAAGGAGGGGATGAAGCTTTCTTT | CASSAKGGDEAFF
TRBD1 | - | TRBJ2-3 | TRBV15 | TGTGCCACCAGCAGAGAGGACAGGGCATCAGATACGCAGTATTTT | CATSREDRASDTQYF
TRBD1 | - | TRBJ2-7 | TRBV7-9 | TGTGCCAGCAGCTTGACAGGGTACGAGCAGTACTTC | CASSLTGYEQYF
- | - | TRBJ1-5 | TRBV7-2 | TGTGCCAGCAGCTTATTGGGGGGGGGTACCCTAAGCAATCAGCCCCAGCATTTT | CASSLLGGGTLSNQPQHF
- | - | TRBJ1-2 | TRBV5-6 | TGTGCCAGCAGCTTGGCATCTGGCTACACCTTC | CASSLASGYTF
- | - | TRBJ1-1 | TRBV7-2 | TGTGCCAGCAGCCCCAGGGCGGAGCTGGGGAACACTGAAGCTTTCTTT | CASSPRAELGNTEAFF
- | - | TRBJ2-5 | TRBV7-9 | TGTGCCAGCGCTTCGTCCTACAGAGAAGAGACCCAGTACTTC | CASASSYREETQYF
TRBD2 | many | TRBJ2-7 | TRBV7-2 | TGTGCCAGCAGCTTAAGGCGGGGGGACAACCCCTACGAGCAGTACTTC | CASSLRRGDNPYEQYF
- | - | TRBJ1-5 | TRBV28 | TGTGCCAGCAGTTTAATGGGCACCAATGCCAATCAGCCCCAGCATTTT | CASSLMGTNANQPQHF
- | - | TRBJ1-3 | TRBV30 | TGTGCCTGGAGTGTGCTCCGGGACAACTCTGGAAACACCATATATTTT | CAWSVLRDNSGNTIYF
- | - | TRBJ1-1 | TRBV6-5 | TGTGCCAGCAGCGTGCTGGACAGATTGAACACTGAAGCTTTCTTT | CASSVLDRLNTEAFF
TRBD2 | - | TRBJ2-5 | TRBV7-8 | TGTGCCAGCAGCTTAGTATCGGGACTACCCAACTCGGAGACCCAGTACTTC | CASSLVSGLPNSETQYF
- | once | TRBJ2-1 | TRBV10-2 | TGCGCCAGCAGCTCGGGTGAGCAGTTCTTC | CASSSGEQFF
- | - | TRBJ2-7 | TRBV28 | TGTGCCAGCAGTCGTTACACTAAAACCTACGAGCAGTACTTC | CASSRYTKTYEQYF
TRBD2 | - | TRBJ2-7 | TRBV28 | TGTGCCAGCCTTAGACTAGCGGGAGTCTACGAGCAGTACTTC | CASLRLAGVYEQYF
- | - | TRBJ2-5 | TRBV9 | TGTGCCAGCAGCGTCGGGATTGGCGGGGAGACCCAGTACTTC | CASSVGIGGETQYF
- | - | TRBJ1-2 | TRBV16 | TGTGCCAGCAGCCCAAGGTCGGGTTACGATGGCTACACCTTC | CASSPRSGYDGYTF
TRBD2 | - | TRBJ2-5 | TRBV9 | TGTGCCAGCAGCCAGGAAACTAGCGGGAGCCTCTCCCAGTACTTC | CASSQETSGSLSQYF
TRBD1 | - | TRBJ2-7 | TRBV28 | TGTGCCAGCAGTTCCCCCGGGACAGTGAGCTCCTACGAGCAGTACTTC | CASSSPGTVSSYEQYF
- | - | TRBJ2-7 | TRBV15 | TGTGCCACCAGCCGGGCGGGGGCGGGAGCTAGCGAGCAGTACTTC | CATSRAGAGASEQYF
- | once | TRBJ1-3 | TRBV7-9 | TGTGCCAGCAGCCCAGGCCTCCCGAGGGCTGGAAACACCATATATTTT | CASSPGLPRAGNTIYF
- | - | TRBJ2-1 | TRBV9 | TGTGCCAGCAGCCCCTTCCCCAGTTCCTACAATGAGCAGTTCTTC | CASSPFPSSYNEQFF
- | - | TRBJ2-7 | TRBV7-9 | TGTGCCAGCAGCTGGGCAGGGGTTGGGTACGAGCAGTACTTC | CASSWAGVGYEQYF
TRBD2 | - | TRBJ2-1 | TRBV7-6 | TGTGCCAGCAGCTTAGCGTTTCAGCGGGAGAGGCCCTACAATGAGCAGTTCTTC | CASSLAFQRERPYNEQFF
- | once | TRBJ1-1 | TRBV30 | TGTGCCTGGTTTGACAGTATGAACACTGAAGCTTTCTTT | CAWFDSMNTEAFF
- | - | TRBJ2-5 | TRBV5-4 | TGTGCCAGCAGCTTGGGTGGGGCCGAAGAGACCCAGTACTTC | CASSLGGAEETQYF
TRBD1 | - | TRBJ1-5 | TRBV19 | TGTGCCAGTAGGACAGGGAAGGTTACCAATCAGCCCCAGCATTTT | CASRTGKVTNQPQHF
- | - | TRBJ2-3 | TRBV9 | TGTGCCAGCAGCTTATCTATGCGCACAGATACGCAGTATTTT | CASSLSMRTDTQYF
- | - | TRBJ1-2 | TRBV7-9 | TGTGCCAGCAGCTTTCAGCGGCGGGGCCTATATGGCTACACCTTC | CASSFQRRGLYGYTF
- | - | TRBJ1-3 | TRBV10-2 | TGCGCCAGCAGTATTTCCAGTTGGGGAAACACCATATATTTT | CASSISSWGNTIYF
TRBD1 | - | TRBJ2-7 | TRBV4-1 | TGCGCCACCCCACCGGGACAGGACATCTCCTACGAGCAGTACTTC | CATPPGQDISYEQYF